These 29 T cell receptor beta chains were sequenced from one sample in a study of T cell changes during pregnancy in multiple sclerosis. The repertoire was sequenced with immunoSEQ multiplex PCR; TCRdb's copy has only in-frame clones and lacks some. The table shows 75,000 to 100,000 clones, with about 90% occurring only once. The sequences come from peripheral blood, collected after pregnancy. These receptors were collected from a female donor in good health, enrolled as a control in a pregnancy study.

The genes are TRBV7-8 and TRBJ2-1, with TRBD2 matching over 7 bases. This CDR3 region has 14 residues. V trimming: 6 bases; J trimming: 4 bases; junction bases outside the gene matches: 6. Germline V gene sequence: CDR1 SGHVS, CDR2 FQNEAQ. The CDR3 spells CASRGGGNYNEQFF. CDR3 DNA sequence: TGTGCCAGCAGGGGCGGGGGAAATTACAATGAGCAGTTCTTC.

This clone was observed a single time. The CDR3 DNA reads as TGTGCCAGCAGTGAATACGCTAGCGGAACCTACAATGAGCAGTTCTTC. This sequence encodes CASSEYASGTYNEQFF. The chain carries TRBV25-1 and TRBJ2-1; 7 bases line up with TRBD2. The ends lost 0 bases at V and 2 bases at J; junction bases unmatched: 4. CDR3 length equals 16 residues. From germline, CDR1 is MGHDK and CDR2 SYGVNS.

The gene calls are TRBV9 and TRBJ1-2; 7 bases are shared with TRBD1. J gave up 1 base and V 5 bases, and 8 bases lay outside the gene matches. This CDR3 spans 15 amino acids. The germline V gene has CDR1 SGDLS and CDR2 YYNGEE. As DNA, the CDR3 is TGTGCCAGCAGGCGCCGGGACAGTTATAACTATGGCTACACCTTC. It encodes CASRRRDSYNYGYTF.

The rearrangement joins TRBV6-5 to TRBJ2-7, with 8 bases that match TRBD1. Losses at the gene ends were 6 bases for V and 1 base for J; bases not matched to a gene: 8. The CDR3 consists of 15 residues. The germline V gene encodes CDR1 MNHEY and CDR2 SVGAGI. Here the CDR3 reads CASRRRTGFSYEQYF. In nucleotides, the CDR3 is TGTGCCAGCAGGCGTCGGACAGGGTTTTCCTACGAGCAGTACTTC.

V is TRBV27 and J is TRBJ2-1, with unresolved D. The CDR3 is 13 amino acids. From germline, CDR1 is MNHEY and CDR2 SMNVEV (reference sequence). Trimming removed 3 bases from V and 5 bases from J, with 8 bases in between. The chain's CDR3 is CASSFGPHNEQFF. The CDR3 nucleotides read TGTGCCAGCAGTTTTGGGCCTCACAATGAGCAGTTCTTC.

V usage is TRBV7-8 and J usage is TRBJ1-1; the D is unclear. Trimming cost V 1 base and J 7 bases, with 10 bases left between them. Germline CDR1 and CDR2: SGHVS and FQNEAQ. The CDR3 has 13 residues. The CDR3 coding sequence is TGTGCCAGCAGCTTAGGGGCAGCCGATGAAGCTTTCTTT. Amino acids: CASSLGAADEAFF.

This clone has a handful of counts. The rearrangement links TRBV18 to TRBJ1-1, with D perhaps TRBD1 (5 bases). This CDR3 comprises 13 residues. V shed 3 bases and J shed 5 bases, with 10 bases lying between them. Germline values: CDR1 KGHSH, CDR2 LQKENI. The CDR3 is CASSPREVTEAFF. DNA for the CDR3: TGTGCCAGCTCACCCAGGGAAGTGACTGAAGCTTTCTTT.

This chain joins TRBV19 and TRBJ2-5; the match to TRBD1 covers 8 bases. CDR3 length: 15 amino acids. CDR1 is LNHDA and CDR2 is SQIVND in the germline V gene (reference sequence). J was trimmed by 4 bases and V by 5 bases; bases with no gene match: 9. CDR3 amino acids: CASSVQGGPLETQYF. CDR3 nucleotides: TGTGCCAGTAGTGTACAGGGGGGCCCCCTAGAGACCCAGTACTTC.

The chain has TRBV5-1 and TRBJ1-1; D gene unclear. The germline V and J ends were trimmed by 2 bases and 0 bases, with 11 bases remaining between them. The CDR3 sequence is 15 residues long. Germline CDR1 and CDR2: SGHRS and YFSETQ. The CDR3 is CASSLVTAMNTEAFF. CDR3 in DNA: TGCGCCAGCAGCTTAGTAACAGCTATGAACACTGAAGCTTTCTTT.

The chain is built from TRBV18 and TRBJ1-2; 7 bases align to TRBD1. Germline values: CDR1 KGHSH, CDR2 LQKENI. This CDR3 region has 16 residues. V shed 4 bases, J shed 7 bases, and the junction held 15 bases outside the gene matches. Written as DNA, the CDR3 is TGTGCCAGCTCACAACCGGGACAGAGCTATTTCTCTGGCTACACCTTC. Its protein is CASSQPGQSYFSGYTF.

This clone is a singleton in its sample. In DNA, the CDR3 is TGTGCCAGCAGCTCCCCGACAGGGGGCGACTATGGCTACACCTTC. Amino acid sequence: CASSSPTGGDYGYTF. The rearrangement links TRBV5-4 to TRBJ1-2, with 10 nucleotides matching TRBD1. The CDR3 consists of 15 residues. V dropped 3 bases and J dropped 3; count of bases not matched to a gene: 5. Per the germline V gene, CDR1 is SGHNT and CDR2 is YYREEE (reference sequence).

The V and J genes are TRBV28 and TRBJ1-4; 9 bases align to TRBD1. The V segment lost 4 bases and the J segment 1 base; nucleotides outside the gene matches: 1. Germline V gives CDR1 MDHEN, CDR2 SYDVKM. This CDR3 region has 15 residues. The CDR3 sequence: CASSYRGLTNEKLFF. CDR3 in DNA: TGTGCCAGCAGTTACAGGGGGCTAACTAATGAAAAACTGTTTTTT.

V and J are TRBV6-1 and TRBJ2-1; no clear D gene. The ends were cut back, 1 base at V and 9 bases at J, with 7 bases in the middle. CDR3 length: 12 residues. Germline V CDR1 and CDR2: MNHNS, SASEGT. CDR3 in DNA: TGTGCCAGCAGTGAAGTCACGGTTGAGCAGTTCTTC. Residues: CASSEVTVEQFF.

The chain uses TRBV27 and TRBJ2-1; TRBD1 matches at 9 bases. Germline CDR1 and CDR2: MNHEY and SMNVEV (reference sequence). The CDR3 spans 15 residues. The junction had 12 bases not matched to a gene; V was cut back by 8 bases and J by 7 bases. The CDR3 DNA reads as TGTGCCAGCCTCGGACAGGGGAGAATGGTGAATGAGCAGTTCTTC. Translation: CASLGQGRMVNEQFF.

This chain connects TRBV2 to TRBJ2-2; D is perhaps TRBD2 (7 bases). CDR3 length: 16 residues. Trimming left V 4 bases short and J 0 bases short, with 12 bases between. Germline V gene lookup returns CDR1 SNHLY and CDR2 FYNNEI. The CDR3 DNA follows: TGTGCCAGCAGTGTTCTGGGGGGGCCGAACACCGGGGAGCTGTTTTTT. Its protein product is CASSVLGGPNTGELFF.

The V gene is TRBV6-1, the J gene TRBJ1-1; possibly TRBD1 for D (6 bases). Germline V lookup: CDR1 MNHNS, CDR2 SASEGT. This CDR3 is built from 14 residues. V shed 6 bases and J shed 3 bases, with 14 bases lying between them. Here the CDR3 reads CASRLNYRDTEAFF. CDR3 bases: TGTGCCAGCAGGTTAAATTACAGGGACACTGAAGCTTTCTTT.

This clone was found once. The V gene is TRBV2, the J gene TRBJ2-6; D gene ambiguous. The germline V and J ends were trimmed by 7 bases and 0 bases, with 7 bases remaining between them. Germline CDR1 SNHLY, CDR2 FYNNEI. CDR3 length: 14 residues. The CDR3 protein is CASISVSGANVLTF. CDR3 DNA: TGTGCCAGCATCAGTGTCTCTGGGGCCAACGTCCTGACTTTC.

Here the CDR3 reads CSATWGENTIYF. CDR3 sequence (DNA): TGCAGCGCTACGTGGGGGGAAAACACCATATATTTT. The chain is built from TRBV29-1 and TRBJ1-3; D possibly corresponds to TRBD1 (5 bases). V was pared by 7 bases and J by 6 bases, with 13 bases between. Germline CDR1 is SQVTM and CDR2 is ANQGSEA. CDR3 length: 12 amino acids.

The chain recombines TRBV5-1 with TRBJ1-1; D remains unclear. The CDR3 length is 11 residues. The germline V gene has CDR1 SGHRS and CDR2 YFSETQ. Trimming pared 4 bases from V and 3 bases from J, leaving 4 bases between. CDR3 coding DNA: TGCGCCAGCAGCACGGACACTGAAGCTTTCTTT. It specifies CASSTDTEAFF.

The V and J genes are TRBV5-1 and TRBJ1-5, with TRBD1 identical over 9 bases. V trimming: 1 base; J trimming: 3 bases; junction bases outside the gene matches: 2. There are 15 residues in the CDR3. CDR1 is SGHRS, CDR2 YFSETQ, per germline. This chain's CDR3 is CASSLTGGPNQPQHF. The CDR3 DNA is TGCGCCAGCAGCTTGACAGGGGGCCCCAATCAGCCCCAGCATTTT.

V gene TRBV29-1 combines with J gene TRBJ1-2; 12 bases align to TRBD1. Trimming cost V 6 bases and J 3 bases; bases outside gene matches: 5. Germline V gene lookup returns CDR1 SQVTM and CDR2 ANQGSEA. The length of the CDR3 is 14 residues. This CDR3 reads CSVRDRGPYYGYTF. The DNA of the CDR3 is TGCAGCGTGCGGGACAGGGGGCCATACTATGGCTACACCTTC.

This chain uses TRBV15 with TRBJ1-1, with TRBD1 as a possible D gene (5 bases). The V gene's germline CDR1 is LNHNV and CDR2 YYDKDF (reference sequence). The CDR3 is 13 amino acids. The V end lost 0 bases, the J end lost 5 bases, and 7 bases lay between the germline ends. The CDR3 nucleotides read TGTGCCACCAGCAGAGAGACAGCAACTGAAGCTTTCTTT. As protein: CATSRETATEAFF. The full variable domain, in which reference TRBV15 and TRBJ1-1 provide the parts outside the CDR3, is DAMVIQNPRYQVTQFGKPVTLSCSQTLNHNVMYWYQQKSSQAPKLLFHYYDKDFNNEADTPDNFQSRRPNTSFCFLDIRSPGLGDTAMYLCATSRETATEAFFGQGTRLTVV.

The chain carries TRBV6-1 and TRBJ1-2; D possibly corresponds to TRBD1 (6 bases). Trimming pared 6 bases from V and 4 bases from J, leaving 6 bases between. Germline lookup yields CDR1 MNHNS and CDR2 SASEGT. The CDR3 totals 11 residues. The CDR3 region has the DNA TGTGCCAGCAGGGACAGCTATGGCTACACCTTC. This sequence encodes CASRDSYGYTF.

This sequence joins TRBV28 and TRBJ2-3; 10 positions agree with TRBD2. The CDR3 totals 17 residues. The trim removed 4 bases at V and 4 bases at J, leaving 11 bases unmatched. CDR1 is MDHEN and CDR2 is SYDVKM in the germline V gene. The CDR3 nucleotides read TGTGCCAGCAGTTCTATTCTAGCGGGAGTGGGTTCAGATACGCAGTATTTT. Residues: CASSSILAGVGSDTQYF.

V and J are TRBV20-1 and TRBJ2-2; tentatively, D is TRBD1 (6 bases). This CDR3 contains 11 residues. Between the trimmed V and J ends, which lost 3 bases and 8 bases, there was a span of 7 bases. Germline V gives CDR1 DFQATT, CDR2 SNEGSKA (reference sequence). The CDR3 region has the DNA TGCAGTGCTAGTAGGGGGGGGGAGCTGTTTTTT. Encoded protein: CSASRGGELFF.

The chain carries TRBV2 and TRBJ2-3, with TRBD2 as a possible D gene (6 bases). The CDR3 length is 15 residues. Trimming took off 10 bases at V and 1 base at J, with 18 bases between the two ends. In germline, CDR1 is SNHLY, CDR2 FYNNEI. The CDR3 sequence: CATESLTGGTDTQYF. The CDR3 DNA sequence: TGTGCCACCGAATCCTTGACGGGGGGCACAGATACGCAGTATTTT.

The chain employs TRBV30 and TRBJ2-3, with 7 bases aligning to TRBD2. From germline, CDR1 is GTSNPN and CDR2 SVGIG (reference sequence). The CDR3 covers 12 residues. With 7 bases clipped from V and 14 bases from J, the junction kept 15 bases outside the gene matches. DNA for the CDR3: TGTGCCTCCCCCAGCGGGACGGGACGTGGGTATTTT. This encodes CASPSGTGRGYF.

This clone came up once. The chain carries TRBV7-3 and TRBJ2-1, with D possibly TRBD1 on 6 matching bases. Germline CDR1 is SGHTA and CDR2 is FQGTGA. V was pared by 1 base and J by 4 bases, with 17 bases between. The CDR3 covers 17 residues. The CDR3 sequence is CASSLNGGQFNYNEQFF. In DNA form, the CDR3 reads TGTGCCAGCAGCTTAAACGGCGGACAGTTCAATTACAATGAGCAGTTCTTC.

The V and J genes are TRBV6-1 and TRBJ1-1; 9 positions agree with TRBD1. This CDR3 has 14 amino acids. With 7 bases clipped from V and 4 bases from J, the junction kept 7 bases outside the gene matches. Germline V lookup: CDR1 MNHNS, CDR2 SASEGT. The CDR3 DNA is TGTGCCAGCACCCCGACAGGGGGTCTCACTGAAGCTTTCTTT. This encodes CASTPTGGLTEAFF.